The 22 T cell receptor beta chains below all came from one sample that was sequenced in a study of T cell changes during pregnancy in multiple sclerosis. This table comes from immunoSEQ multiplex PCR, and its TCRdb copy is limited to in-frame clones, with some not included. The table lists more than 55,000 clones, about 90% of them singletons, with approximately 1.8% in the top ten. The sample consisted of peripheral blood, taken in the first trimester of pregnancy. The receptors were sampled from a female donor in good health, enrolled as a control in a pregnancy study.

The V gene is TRBV27, the J gene TRBJ2-3; no definite D call. Germline-derived CDR1 and CDR2 are MNHEY and SMNVEV (reference sequence). The CDR3 runs 11 residues. V gave up 4 bases and J gave up 7 bases, with 6 bases separating them. CDR3 bases: TGTGCCAGCAGTTGGAGAAATACGCAGTATTTT. This codes for CASSWRNTQYF.

This clone was counted a single time. The chain uses TRBV6-1 and TRBJ1-1; tentative D call: TRBD1 (5 bases). Trimming pared 2 bases from V and 3 bases from J, leaving 19 bases between. From germline, CDR1 is MNHNS and CDR2 SASEGT. The CDR3 is 17 residues long. CDR3: CASSERRGNEVYTEAFF. As DNA, the CDR3 is TGTGCCAGCAGTGAAAGGCGGGGGAATGAGGTATACACTGAAGCTTTCTTT.

The rearrangement uses TRBV7-2 and TRBJ2-7; 9 bases match TRBD2. CDR1 and CDR2 (germline): SGHTA, FQGNSA. The CDR3 runs to 14 residues. V shed 0 bases and J 5 bases; nucleotides not matched to a gene: 2. The CDR3 region is CASSLASGSNEQYF. As DNA, the CDR3 is TGTGCCAGCAGCTTAGCTAGCGGGAGTAACGAGCAGTACTTC.

The CDR3 region has the DNA TGTGCCAGCAGCCGGGACTGGAACACTGAAGCTTTCTTT. This sequence encodes CASSRDWNTEAFF. V usage is TRBV28 and J usage is TRBJ1-1; D possibly corresponds to TRBD1 (5 bases). Germline CDR1 is MDHEN and CDR2 is SYDVKM. This CDR3 contains 13 residues. With 6 bases removed from V and 1 base from J, the gap between germline ends came to 9 bases.

The chain is built from TRBV10-1 and TRBJ2-2, with D possibly being TRBD1 (6 bases). CDR3 size: 15 residues. CDR1 WNHNN and CDR2 SYGVQD come from the germline V gene (reference sequence). V gave up 2 bases and J gave up 5 bases, with 12 bases separating them. This CDR3 reads CASSELAGTTGELFF. CDR3 nucleotides: TGCGCCAGCAGTGAGCTGGCAGGGACAACCGGGGAGCTGTTTTTT.

This clone was found a few times. The chain carries TRBV19 and TRBJ2-7; 14 bases match TRBD2. The J segment lost 5 bases and the V segment lost 6 bases, leaving 6 bases of the junction unmatched. The V gene's germline CDR1 is LNHDA and CDR2 SQIVND (reference sequence). The CDR3 has 15 amino acids. CDR3 loop: CASRHPGLAGDEQYF. In nucleotides, the CDR3 is TGTGCCAGTAGACATCCGGGACTAGCGGGGGACGAGCAGTACTTC.

V usage is TRBV28 and J usage is TRBJ2-3; the match to TRBD2 covers 7 bases. Germline V gene data show CDR1 as MDHEN and CDR2 as SYDVKM. The CDR3 is made up of 15 amino acids. V gave up 5 bases and J gave up 3 bases; unmatched junction bases: 8. CDR3 in amino acids: CASSLEAGTTDTQYF. Here the CDR3 DNA reads TGTGCCAGCAGTCTCGAAGCGGGAACGACAGATACGCAGTATTTT.

The count of this clone is one. This chain uses TRBV19 with TRBJ1-3; D remains ambiguous. This CDR3 has 14 residues. The germline CDR1 and CDR2 sequences are LNHDA and SQIVND (reference sequence). The V and J ends lost 7 bases and 4 bases respectively, with 14 bases between them. The DNA for the CDR3 is TGTGCCAGTATTGATGCCCACTCCGGAAACACCATATATTTT. Translated, it gives CASIDAHSGNTIYF.

The chain has TRBV19 and TRBJ2-7, with 8 bases aligning to TRBD2. This CDR3 has 16 amino acids. CDR1 LNHDA and CDR2 SQIVND come from the germline V gene (reference sequence). V shed 3 bases, J shed 3 bases, and the junction held 10 bases outside the gene matches. Here the CDR3 reads CASSIAARTSYYEQYF. The CDR3 coding sequence is TGTGCCAGTAGTATTGCAGCCAGGACTAGCTACTACGAGCAGTACTTC.

This chain uses TRBV5-4 with TRBJ2-6; TRBD1 agrees at 9 bases. Trimming removed 4 bases from V and 4 bases from J; junction bases left unmatched: 9. The germline CDR1 and CDR2 sequences are SGHNT and YYREEE (reference sequence). CDR3 length: 17 amino acids. The CDR3 coding sequence is TGTGCCAGCAGCACGCCGGGACAGGGATCGGGGGCCAACGTCCTGACTTTC. Translation gives CASSTPGQGSGANVLTF.

The chain joins TRBV19 to TRBJ1-1; D is possibly TRBD1 (6 bases). Per germline, CDR1 LNHDA and CDR2 SQIVND (reference sequence). This CDR3 has 16 amino acids. V was shortened by 6 bases and J by 4 bases, with 21 bases between the two germline ends. The CDR3 region is CASRTRDTGGGTEAFF. The CDR3 DNA reads TGTGCCAGTAGAACCCGGGACACGGGGGGAGGCACTGAAGCTTTCTTT.

The J gene is TRBJ2-7, the V gene TRBV9; the D gene is possibly TRBD1 (6 bases). Germline V gene lookup returns CDR1 SGDLS and CDR2 YYNGEE. The CDR3 runs to 15 residues. Trimming removed 0 bases at V and 3 bases at J, with 13 bases between. For the CDR3, the DNA is TGTGCCAGCAGCGTAGGGGGACACGGTTACTACGAGCAGTACTTC. The encoded protein is CASSVGGHGYYEQYF.

The chain has TRBV15 and TRBJ2-7; weak D call: TRBD1 (6 bases). Germline-derived CDR1 and CDR2 are LNHNV and YYDKDF (reference sequence). V was trimmed by 6 bases and J by 6 bases, leaving 21 bases between them. The CDR3 is 15 amino acids. The CDR3 region is CATSFGAPGASEQYF. Here the CDR3 DNA reads TGTGCCACCAGTTTCGGGGCCCCAGGGGCGTCCGAGCAGTACTTC.

The sample holds many counts of this clone. The chain has TRBV27 and TRBJ1-5, with 8 bases matching TRBD1. Germline V gives CDR1 MNHEY, CDR2 SMNVEV (reference sequence). CDR3 length equals 16 residues. V lost 5 bases and J lost 6; bases outside the gene matches: 12. The CDR3 sequence: CASSPQTGEKSQPQHF. The CDR3 region has the DNA TGTGCCAGCAGTCCTCAGACAGGGGAGAAGAGTCAGCCCCAGCATTTT.

The chain joins TRBV6-5 to TRBJ2-7, with 7 bases aligning to TRBD1. CDR3 size: 15 residues. Germline CDR1 and CDR2: MNHEY and SVGAGI. Losses at the gene ends were 5 bases for V and 4 bases for J; bases not matched to a gene: 11. CDR3 coding DNA: TGTGCCAGCAGTACTCCCAGGGGGTTACCATACGAGCAGTACTTC. Its translation: CASSTPRGLPYEQYF.

V gene TRBV10-3 combines with J gene TRBJ2-1, with 8 bases fitting TRBD2. CDR1 ENHRY and CDR2 SYGVKD come from the germline V gene. The CDR3 contains 15 residues. Trimming at V came to 5 bases and at J to 0 bases, leaving 3 bases not matched to a gene. CDR3 amino acids: CAISISGSSYNEQFF. The CDR3, as DNA: TGTGCCATCAGTATAAGCGGGAGCTCCTACAATGAGCAGTTCTTC.

The CDR3 nucleotides are TGTGCCAGCAGTTTGGCCTTGGGACAGGTTTACGAGCAGTACTTC. Protein: CASSLALGQVYEQYF. V is TRBV27 and J is TRBJ2-7; TRBD1 matches 8 bases. Trimming cost V 3 bases and J 4 bases; bases outside gene matches: 8. Germline assignment: CDR1 MNHEY and CDR2 SMNVEV (reference sequence). This CDR3 has 15 residues.

The chain links TRBV15 to TRBJ1-2; TRBD1 is a possible D gene (5 bases). This CDR3 has 17 amino acids. The germline V gene encodes CDR1 LNHNV and CDR2 YYDKDF (reference sequence). Deletions cut 5 bases from V and 3 bases from J, with 22 bases between. The CDR3 coding sequence is TGTGCCACCAGCGAAGACCTTAACCGGGACTACCACTATGGCTACACCTTC. This gives the protein CATSEDLNRDYHYGYTF.

The V and J genes are TRBV28 and TRBJ2-7, with 11 bases lining up with TRBD2. The CDR3 is made up of 17 amino acids. Germline V gives CDR1 MDHEN, CDR2 SYDVKM. The V and J ends lost 2 bases and 3 bases, in that order; junction bases with no gene match: 9. The CDR3 region has the DNA TGTGCCAGCAGTTTAGCCCGAACCGGGACTAGCGGCTACGAGCAGTACTTC. Protein sequence: CASSLARTGTSGYEQYF.

V and J are TRBV6-5 and TRBJ1-2, with TRBD1 identical over 8 bases. CDR3 length: 15 amino acids. With 0 bases clipped from V and 7 bases from J, the junction kept 7 bases outside the gene matches. Germline V gene data show CDR1 as MNHEY and CDR2 as SVGAGI. The CDR3 loop reads CASSYSSGGSGGYTF. The CDR3 region has the DNA TGTGCCAGCAGTTACTCGTCAGGGGGCAGCGGTGGCTACACCTTC.

The rearrangement joins TRBV5-8 to TRBJ2-3; possibly TRBD1 for D (5 bases). CDR1 SGHTS and CDR2 YDEGEE come from the germline V gene. The CDR3 is made up of 16 amino acids. The germline V and J ends were trimmed by 4 bases and 0 bases, with 15 bases remaining between them. This CDR3 is CASSVRGSPSTDTQYF. The CDR3 DNA reads as TGTGCCAGCAGCGTAAGGGGATCTCCCAGCACAGATACGCAGTATTTT.

V usage is TRBV5-1 and J usage is TRBJ2-4, with D tentatively TRBD1 (5 bases). CDR1 and CDR2 from the germline V gene are SGHRS and YFSETQ. This CDR3 has 14 amino acids. V was pared by 1 base and J by 5 bases, with 10 bases between. The CDR3: CASSLWTSENIQYF. CDR3 in DNA: TGCGCCAGCAGCTTGTGGACAAGTGAAAACATTCAGTACTTC.